The 26 T cell receptor beta chains below come from one sample, sequenced in a study of monozygotic twins with inflammatory bowel disease. TCRdb reworked the 5' RACE reads into one entry per CDR3 protein, no DNA. The table counts approximately 330,000 distinct CDR3 sequences; approximately 2% lies in the top ten. Specimen: blood. Receptor source: a human donor with ulcerative colitis or Crohn's disease, or a healthy co-twin of an affected twin (not recorded which).

V is TRBV4-3 and J is TRBJ2-1; TCRdb's D gene call, TRBD1, goes unchecked for lack of DNA. The CDR3 is 14 amino acids. Per germline, CDR1 LGHNA and CDR2 YSLEER. CDR3 loop: CASSHGTGSNEQFF.

The genes are TRBV7-8 and TRBJ2-3; TCRdb's D call of TRBD2 is untestable without DNA. Per the germline V gene, CDR1 is SGHVS and CDR2 is FQNEAQ. CDR3 size: 15 residues. CDR3 sequence reads: CASRDTSGRTDTQYF. Supplemented by reference TRBV7-8 and TRBJ2-3, the full variable domain reads GAGVSQSPRYKVAKRGQDVALRCDPISGHVSLFWYQQALGQGPEFLTYFQNEAQLDKSGLPSDRFFAERPEGSVSTLKIQRTQQEDSAVYLCASRDTSGRTDTQYFGPGTRLTVL.

The chain has TRBV11-2 and TRBJ2-1; checking the TCRdb D call of TRBD2 is not possible without DNA. The germline V gene encodes CDR1 SGHAT and CDR2 FQNNGV. The CDR3 totals 15 residues. The CDR3 reads CASSLDHGLYNEQFF.

This rearrangement joins TRBV4-3 to TRBJ2-7; TCRdb gives TRBD2 as the D gene, but with no DNA this cannot be confirmed. Germline CDR1 reads LGHNA; CDR2 reads YSLEER. This CDR3 region has 15 residues. The CDR3 loop reads CASSQEVAGAYEQYF.

V usage is TRBV20-1 and J usage is TRBJ1-5; the TCRdb D gene call, TRBD1, has no DNA to confirm it. The CDR3 has 14 amino acids. The germline gives CDR1 DFQATT, CDR2 SNEGSKA (reference sequence). This chain's CDR3 is CSARSDGRWGPQHF.

The chain couples TRBV28 to TRBJ1-2; TCRdb's D gene call, TRBD1, goes unchecked for lack of DNA. The CDR3 runs to 16 residues. From germline, CDR1 is MDHEN and CDR2 SYDVKM. The CDR3 here is CASTLPRGGAVDGYTF.

The chain couples TRBV19 to TRBJ2-5; the TCRdb D gene call, TRBD1, has no DNA to confirm it. Looked up from germline, CDR1 is LNHDA and CDR2 is SQIVND (reference sequence). The CDR3 has 15 residues. The CDR3 loop is CASSLTGGLQETQYF.

The J gene is TRBJ1-5, the V gene TRBV5-1; TCRdb lists TRBD1, though no DNA is available to test this call. Germline CDR1 and CDR2: SGHRS and YFSETQ. The CDR3 is 15 amino acids. The CDR3 loop is CASSLAGEDNQPQHF.

The chain employs TRBV28 and TRBJ2-1; TCRdb picks TRBD2, but there is no DNA to check that call. The CDR3 extends over 19 amino acids. Germline V CDR1 and CDR2: MDHEN, SYDVKM. The chain's CDR3 is CASSSSQSSGGAPYNEQFF.

The genes are TRBV29-1 and TRBJ2-1; TCRdb lists TRBD1, though no DNA is available to test this call. CDR1 and CDR2 from the germline V gene are SQVTM and ANQGSEA. The CDR3 runs 13 residues. This CDR3 is CSVSSGEEDEQFF.

This rearrangement joins TRBV7-9 to TRBJ2-5; TCRdb picks TRBD1, but there is no DNA to check that call. Germline V gene data show CDR1 as SEHNR and CDR2 as FQNEAQ (reference sequence). The CDR3 runs 15 residues. The CDR3 sequence is CASSLEGGDEETQYF.

The chain couples TRBV6-6 to TRBJ2-1. Germline CDR1 and CDR2: MNHNY and SVGAGI (reference sequence). CDR3 size: 11 residues. The CDR3: CASELSNEQFF.

This chain links TRBV12-3 or TRBV12-4 with TRBJ1-6. The CDR3 has 14 amino acids. The CDR3 sequence: CASSFGGERSPLHF.

The chain employs TRBV7-9 and TRBJ2-3; TCRdb calls TRBD1, which cannot be checked without DNA. Per the germline V gene, CDR1 is SEHNR and CDR2 is FQNEAQ (reference sequence). The CDR3 length is 16 residues. CDR3 in amino acids: CASSLVLWGGTDTQYF.

The chain links TRBV3-1 to TRBJ1-3. This CDR3 contains 16 residues. CDR1 is LGHDT and CDR2 is YNNKEL in the germline V gene (reference sequence). CDR3 in amino acids: CASSRTWGTSGNTIYF.

The chain employs TRBV30 and TRBJ1-1. This CDR3 has 14 amino acids. The germline CDR1 and CDR2 sequences are GTSNPN and SVGIG (reference sequence). This CDR3 is CAWSVYRREVEAFF.

The genes are TRBV12-3 or TRBV12-4 and TRBJ2-2; TCRdb outputs TRBD1, but without DNA this stays unchecked. The CDR3 has 16 residues. CDR3 sequence reads: CASTLAGVRHTGELFF.

The chain carries TRBV28 and TRBJ1-6. The CDR3 totals 14 residues. Germline CDR1 reads MDHEN; CDR2 reads SYDVKM. CDR3 loop: CASSLSALDSPLHF.

The chain has TRBV12-3 or TRBV12-4 and TRBJ2-3. CDR3 length equals 16 residues. The CDR3 protein is CASSFAVAPVQDTQYF.

The rearrangement links TRBV4-1 to TRBJ1-2; TCRdb indicates TRBD1, and absent DNA this call remains unverified. Germline V gene lookup returns CDR1 MGHRA and CDR2 YSYEKL. This CDR3 is 15 amino acids long. The CDR3 spells CASRPPGQTNYGYTF.

This chain connects TRBV24-1 to TRBJ1-5; TCRdb's D gene call, TRBD1, goes unchecked for lack of DNA. Germline CDR1 is KGHDR and CDR2 is SFDVKD. The CDR3 runs 17 residues. The CDR3 loop is CATSDSGDRRGNQPQHF.

The chain combines TRBV5-5 with TRBJ2-1; TCRdb gives TRBD1 as the D gene, but with no DNA this cannot be confirmed. The CDR3 covers 15 residues. Looked up from germline, CDR1 is SGHKS and CDR2 is YYEKEE (reference sequence). CDR3 residues: CASRGGDRVWNEQFF.

V is TRBV10-3 and J is TRBJ1-4. Per germline, CDR1 ENHRY and CDR2 SYGVKD. This CDR3 spans 13 amino acids. CDR3 sequence reads: CAISELLNEKLFF.

CDR3 sequence: CATARRGAYEQYF. V and J are TRBV15 and TRBJ2-7; TCRdb's D call, TRBD2, is unchecked because there is no DNA. CDR1 LNHNV and CDR2 YYDKDF come from the germline V gene (reference sequence). CDR3 length: 13 amino acids. Drawing the rest from reference TRBV15 and TRBJ2-7, the complete variable domain is DAMVIQNPRYQVTQFGKPVTLSCSQTLNHNVMYWYQQKSSQAPKLLFHYYDKDFNNEADTPDNFQSRRPNTSFCFLDIRSPGLGDTAMYLCATARRGAYEQYFGPGTRLTVT.

The chain couples TRBV29-1 to TRBJ2-1; as DNA is missing, the TRBD1 call by TCRdb cannot be tested. This CDR3 is 12 amino acids long. The germline gives CDR1 SQVTM, CDR2 ANQGSEA. CDR3 region: CSAAGTSTEQFF.

The V gene is TRBV11-1, the J gene TRBJ1-2; the TCRdb call, TRBD1, lacks DNA for checking. The CDR3 is 12 amino acids. Germline V gene sequence: CDR1 SGHAT, CDR2 FQDESV (reference sequence). The CDR3 spells CASSKTGNGYTF.